This T cell receptor beta chain was sequenced in a study of cytomegalovirus exposure and HLA in healthy donors. 60 Vbeta and 13 Jbeta primers were used in PCR. Here immunoSEQ multiplex PCR was the method, and the copy in TCRdb shows in-frame clones only, minus some. The sample records 85,000 to 130,000 clones, around 76% being singletons. This CDR3 is 12 amino acids long. Per the germline V gene, CDR1 is SGHNT and CDR2 is YYREEE (reference sequence). V was trimmed by 4 bases and J by 3 bases, leaving 6 bases between them. This clone appeared a few times. Its antigen remains unknown. In nominal health when sampled, donors likely had unrecorded immune exposures nonetheless. Whole-study findings and limits: Solely CMV serostatus was available to characterize immune exposure. Common viral pathogens were later found to be apparently linked to several of the most significant clusters.

The chain recombines TRBV5-4 with TRBJ2-3; maybe TRBD2 (5 bases). The sequenced material came from PBMCs. This receptor was obtained from a woman between 45 and 65 years old in good health and CMV-seropositive. The CDR3 loop reads CASSTGTDTQYF. CDR3 DNA: TGTGCCAGCAGCACGGGAACAGATACGCAGTATTTT.